The source of this T cell receptor (beta chain) is a study of control samples from healthy donors and cancer patients. Trimming cost V 5 bases and J 6 bases; bases outside gene matches: 9. This CDR3 region has 15 residues. Germline V lookup: CDR1 SGHTA, CDR2 FQGTGA. Assay: immunoSEQ multiplex PCR; the TCRdb copy retains only in-frame clones and omits some. In the table there are 100,000 to 150,000 clones, around 90% of which are singletons. The receptor was derived from a man aged 35 to 55 in good health. Sequencing was performed on blood. The J gene is TRBJ2-1, the V gene TRBV7-3; 8 bases are shared with TRBD2. The CDR3 loop reads CASSQAGAAFNEQFF. The CDR3 DNA is TGTGCCAGCAGCCAAGCGGGGGCCGCCTTCAATGAGCAGTTCTTC.